This T cell receptor beta chain was retrieved from a study of OX40 agonist ivuxolimab in advanced cancers. Overall study: Subjects had a mean age of roughly 57 years, with a range of about 23 to 90; roughly 83% were male. Three patients, one with hepatocellular carcinoma and two with cutaneous melanoma, achieved partial responses.

Regarding this clone: Its antigen is still unknown.

Whole-study results and caveats: On average, CD8+ T cells had more expanded clones than CD4+. Among patients with partial responses at 0.1-3.0 mg/kg, clonal expansion was among the lowest.

The length of the CDR3 is 16 residues. Per germline, CDR1 SGDLS and CDR2 YYNGEE. The J segment lost 2 bases and the V segment lost 5 bases, leaving 11 bases of the junction unmatched. TCRdb's table, derived via immunoSEQ multiplex PCR, lists solely in-frame clones and lacks some. Of roughly 25,000 clones detected, around three quarters appear once; the ten largest clones hold 12% to 15%. The chain has TRBV9 and TRBJ2-5, with 8 nucleotides matching TRBD2. This clonotype originated in an adult with an advanced solid tumor such as melanoma, head and neck, liver or kidney cancer. The sample was CD4+ or CD8+ T cells sorted from blood, taken in a trial of the OX40 agonist ivuxolimab. The CDR3 DNA follows: TGTGCCAGCAGTGGGTCAGGCGGGGGGCTTCAAGAGACCCAGTACTTC. This sequence encodes CASSGSGGGLQETQYF.